This TCR beta chain was captured in a study of regulatory T cells in long-lasting Graves disease. On this clonotype itself: The antigen is unknown. Since a much larger clone is just one base distant, this may be a read error.

Time point specified: newly diagnosed GD, antithyroid drugs for less than 3 months. The TCR library was made from RNA that had been extracted from PBMCs in TRIzol. Study findings and constraints: Persistent Graves' patients showed reduced TCR diversity versus newly diagnosed patients. Shared public clonotypes totalled about 2,700 in persistent patients, compared with roughly 970 in new patients.

Sequencing libraries for TCR beta were prepared with iRepertoire HTBI primers and Arm-PCR of CDR3 regions. TCRdb reprocessed the multiplex PCR reads via MiXCR and lists one record per CDR3 protein. The sample gives 510,000 or so distinct CDR3 sequences, approximately 12% of which show up once; approximately 9.6% is in the top ten. The germline V and J ends were trimmed by 10 bases and 5 bases, with 20 bases remaining between them. CDR3 length: 14 residues. Per germline, CDR1 SGHNT and CDR2 YENEEA. A further study also used this sample, focusing on T cells in Graves' hyperthyroidism and ophthalmopathy. That paper states: Exclusion followed for patients with uncontrolled infection, other autoimmune disease, pregnancy or lactation.

The receptor's source is a woman in her 30s with Graves disease. The sample was peripheral blood mononuclear cells (PBMCs), taken at new diagnosis, from a patient treated with antithyroid drugs. This sequence joins TRBV11-3 and TRBJ1-1; perhaps TRBD1 as D (6 bases). CDR3 bases: TGTGCCAACACCCTATCTGGGGGGCGGACTGAAGCTTTCTTT. Protein sequence: CANTLSGGRTEAFF.